Following are 14 T cell receptor beta chains from one sample sequenced in a study of T cell repertoires in cytomegalovirus infection. TCRdb re-analysed the reads in MiXCR, keeping a single row per CDR3 protein. The sample contains just under 300,000 distinct CDR3 sequences, about 9.2% of which appear only once. The sequencing sample was made of PBMCs. The receptors were gathered from a human donor in good health (CMV status not recorded). Some clones in this sample may be carry-over from other donors' samples.

This clonotype has a count of ten or more. The rearrangement uses TRBV10-3 and TRBJ2-1, with TRBD2 matching over 8 bases. Looked up from germline, CDR1 is ENHRY and CDR2 is SYGVKD. With V trimmed by 3 bases and J by 2 bases, 3 bases remained unmatched. This CDR3 has 15 residues. In DNA, the CDR3 is TGTGCCATCAGTGATGCGGGGGGAACCTACAATGAGCAGTTCTTC. Translating gives CAISDAGGTYNEQFF.

The V call is TRBV2, the J call TRBJ2-7, with D perhaps matching TRBD2 (5 bases). From germline, CDR1 is SNHLY and CDR2 FYNNEI. This CDR3 has 14 amino acids. Trimming took 3 bases from V and 1 from J, leaving 10 bases between them. For the CDR3, the DNA is TGTGCCAGCAGTGATCTCGGGGTATCCTACGAGCAGTACTTC. Its protein is CASSDLGVSYEQYF. Using reference TRBV2 and TRBJ2-7 for the parts outside the CDR3, the full variable domain is EPEVTQTPSHQVTQMGQEVILRCVPISNHLYFYWYRQILGQKVEFLVSFYNNEISEKSEIFDDQFSVERPDGSNFTLKIRSTKLEDSAMYFCASSDLGVSYEQYFGPGTRLTVT.

The rearrangement links TRBV23-1 to TRBJ2-3; D is uncertain. TRBV23-1 is given ORF status, its function remaining uncertain. The CDR3 runs 13 residues. V lost 2 bases and J lost 4, with 7 bases in between. The CDR3 is CASSQPGPDTQYF. The CDR3 DNA reads as TGCGCCAGCAGTCAACCTGGGCCAGATACGCAGTATTTT.

The chain employs TRBV6-6 and TRBJ2-7; D remains unclear. CDR3 length: 11 amino acids. Trimming pared 4 bases from V and 6 bases from J, leaving 7 bases between. CDR1 and CDR2 (germline): MNHNY, SVGAGI (reference sequence). The chain's CDR3 is CASSSVAEQYV. The CDR3 DNA is TGTGCCAGCAGTTCCGTGGCCGAGCAGTACGTC.

This clonotype was recorded many times. The chain combines TRBV20-1 with TRBJ2-5, with TRBD2 matching 8 bases. Trimming took 3 bases from V and 2 from J; bases not matched to a gene: 5. Looked up from germline, CDR1 is DFQATT and CDR2 is SNEGSKA (reference sequence). This CDR3 spans 14 amino acids. The CDR3 is CSARVSGGQETQYF. CDR3 DNA: TGCAGTGCTAGGGTCAGCGGGGGACAAGAGACCCAGTACTTC.

This clonotype was counted ten times or more. The chain joins TRBV28 to TRBJ1-1; no clear D. The germline V gene has CDR1 MDHEN and CDR2 SYDVKM. Trimming pared 10 bases from V and 0 bases from J, leaving 6 bases between. This CDR3 comprises 11 residues. In DNA form, the CDR3 reads TGTGCCAAGCCCATGAACACTGAAGCTTTCTTT. Encoded protein: CAKPMNTEAFF.

This clonotype was seen repeatedly, ten times or more. This chain joins TRBV7-6 and TRBJ2-7; 8 bases align to TRBD2. The CDR3 has 14 residues. The V gene end was trimmed by 5 bases and the J gene end by 6 bases; junction bases not matched to a gene: 9. Germline loops: CDR1 SGHVS, CDR2 FNYEAQ. CDR3 in DNA: TGTGCCAGCAGCCCCTCCCCGAGCGGGGGCGAGCAGTACTTC. Translated, it gives CASSPSPSGGEQYF.

This clonotype has ten or more counts. The chain joins TRBV28 to TRBJ2-4, with 7 bases aligning to TRBD1. Per the germline V gene, CDR1 is MDHEN and CDR2 is SYDVKM. The V segment lost 4 bases and the J segment 4 bases; nucleotides outside the gene matches: 10. The CDR3 is 16 residues long. The CDR3 protein is CASSSSRQGSKNIQYF. CDR3 nucleotides: TGTGCCAGCAGTTCAAGCCGACAGGGCTCAAAAAACATTCAGTACTTC.

This clonotype has a count of ten or more. The rearrangement links TRBV28 to TRBJ1-1; 11 nucleotides agree with TRBD1. The CDR3 sequence is 15 residues long. The trim removed 3 bases at V and 5 bases at J, leaving 5 bases unmatched. CDR1 and CDR2 from the germline V gene are MDHEN and SYDVKM. CDR3 residues: CASSLAGTGGTEAFF. The DNA of the CDR3 is TGTGCCAGCAGTTTGGCCGGGACAGGGGGGACTGAAGCTTTCTTT.

A few counts support this clonotype. CDR3 residues: CASSPTMRGGLLDTQYF. The CDR3 DNA is TGTGCCAGCAGCCCGACAATGCGGGGGGGACTTCTTGATACGCAGTATTTT. The chain combines TRBV7-3 with TRBJ2-3; 9 bases line up with TRBD2. J was trimmed by 6 bases and V by 5 bases; bases with no gene match: 15. This CDR3 has 17 residues. CDR1 SGHTA and CDR2 FQGTGA come from the germline V gene.

This clonotype was seen repeatedly, ten times or more. The chain employs TRBV12-3 or TRBV12-4 and TRBJ1-4, with D maybe TRBD1 (5 bases). CDR3 size: 14 residues. Between the trimmed V and J ends, which lost 7 bases and 14 bases, there was a span of 23 bases. The CDR3 DNA follows: TGTGCCAGCACCCGCTCAGGGCCAATGAAAAGGCTGTTTTTT. It specifies CASTRSGPMKRLFF.

In its sample, this clonotype was seen many times. The gene calls are TRBV20-1 and TRBJ2-1, with TRBD2 identical over 9 bases. CDR1 and CDR2 from the germline V gene are DFQATT and SNEGSKA (reference sequence). The V segment lost 0 bases and the J segment 6 bases; nucleotides outside the gene matches: 6. This CDR3 region has 15 residues. Written as DNA, the CDR3 is TGCAGTGCTAGAGATCTAGCGGGGCCCCCCAATGAGCAGTTCTTC. Protein product: CSARDLAGPPNEQFF.

This rearrangement joins TRBV3-1 to TRBJ1-4, with 8 bases fitting TRBD1. V lost 5 bases, J lost 7 bases, and 9 bases stayed unmatched. Looked up from germline, CDR1 is LGHDT and CDR2 is YNNKEL (reference sequence). The CDR3 is made up of 15 amino acids. In nucleotides, the CDR3 is TGTGCCAGCAGCTACCAGGACAGGGTCGGTGAAAAACTGTTTTTT. Translation: CASSYQDRVGEKLFF.

The chain has TRBV5-5 and TRBJ2-3; D unresolved. Trimming pared 1 base from V and 4 bases from J, leaving 10 bases between. Germline V gene sequence: CDR1 SGHKS, CDR2 YYEKEE (reference sequence). The CDR3 is made up of 14 amino acids. The CDR3 here is CASSLLVSADTQYF. The CDR3 nucleotides read TGTGCCAGCAGCTTGTTAGTGAGCGCAGATACGCAGTATTTT.